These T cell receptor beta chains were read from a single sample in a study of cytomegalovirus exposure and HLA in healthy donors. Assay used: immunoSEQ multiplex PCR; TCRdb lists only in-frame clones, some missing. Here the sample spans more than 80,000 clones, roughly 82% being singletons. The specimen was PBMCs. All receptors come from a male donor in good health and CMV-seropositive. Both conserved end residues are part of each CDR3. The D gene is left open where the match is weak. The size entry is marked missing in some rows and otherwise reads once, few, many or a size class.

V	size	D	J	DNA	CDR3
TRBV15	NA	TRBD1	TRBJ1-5	TGTGCCACCAGCAGAAAGACAGGGGCCCAGCCCCAGCATTTT	CATSRKTGAQPQHF
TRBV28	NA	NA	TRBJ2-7	TGTGCCAGCAGTTTACCGCAGGGGACGTCACCCGGGGCCTACGAGCAGTACTTC	CASSLPQGTSPGAYEQYF
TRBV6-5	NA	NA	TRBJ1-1	TGTGCCAGCAGTTTTAAGGGGACTGAAGCTTTCTTT	CASSFKGTEAFF
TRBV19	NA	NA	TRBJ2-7	TGTGCCAGTAGTATGGGGTCTAGCGTCCCCTACGAGCAGTACTTC	CASSMGSSVPYEQYF
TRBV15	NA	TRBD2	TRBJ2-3	TGTGCCACCAGCGGCCAATTGCGGGGGGTCACAGATACGCAGTATTTT	CATSGQLRGVTDTQYF
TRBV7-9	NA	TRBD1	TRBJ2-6	TGTGCCAGCAGCTACCTCCCCCCCGGGACAGGGGCCGGGGCCAACGTCCTGACTTTC	CASSYLPPGTGAGANVLTF
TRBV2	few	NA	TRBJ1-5	TGTGCCAGCCGGGAGCTGGGCCGCAATCAGCCCCAGCATTTT	CASRELGRNQPQHF
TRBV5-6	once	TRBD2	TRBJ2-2	TGTGCCAGCAGCTTGTACGGCAGGACTAGTCCCGGGGAGCTGTTTTTT	CASSLYGRTSPGELFF
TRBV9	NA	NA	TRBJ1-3	TGTGCCAGCAGCGTAACAGGTTTCTCTGGAAACACCATATATTTT	CASSVTGFSGNTIYF
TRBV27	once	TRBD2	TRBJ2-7	TGTGCCAGCAGTCCATCCGGGGGGAGCGAGCAGTACTTC	CASSPSGGSEQYF
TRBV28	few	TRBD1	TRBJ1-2	TGTGCCAGCACCCTAGGGGGCTACTATGGCTACACCTTC	CASTLGGYYGYTF
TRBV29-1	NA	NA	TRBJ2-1	TGCAGCGTTCGGTTGTTAGCTGGGCAGTTCTTC	CSVRLLAGQFF
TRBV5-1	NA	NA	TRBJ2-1	TGCGCCAGCAGCAGCCGAGGAGCGGCTAGCTCCTACAATGAGCAGTTCTTC	CASSSRGAASSYNEQFF
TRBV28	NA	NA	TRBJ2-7	TGTGCCAGCCGAACCTCCCCAGGTTACGAGCAGTACTTC	CASRTSPGYEQYF
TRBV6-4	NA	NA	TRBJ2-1	TGTGCCAGCAGTGTCAGGGCCGGAACAGGGTACAATGAGCAGTTCTTC	CASSVRAGTGYNEQFF
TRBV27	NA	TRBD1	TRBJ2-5	TGTGCCAGCAGTCCCGGGACAGGGATAAGCAGGGAGACCCAGTACTTC	CASSPGTGISRETQYF